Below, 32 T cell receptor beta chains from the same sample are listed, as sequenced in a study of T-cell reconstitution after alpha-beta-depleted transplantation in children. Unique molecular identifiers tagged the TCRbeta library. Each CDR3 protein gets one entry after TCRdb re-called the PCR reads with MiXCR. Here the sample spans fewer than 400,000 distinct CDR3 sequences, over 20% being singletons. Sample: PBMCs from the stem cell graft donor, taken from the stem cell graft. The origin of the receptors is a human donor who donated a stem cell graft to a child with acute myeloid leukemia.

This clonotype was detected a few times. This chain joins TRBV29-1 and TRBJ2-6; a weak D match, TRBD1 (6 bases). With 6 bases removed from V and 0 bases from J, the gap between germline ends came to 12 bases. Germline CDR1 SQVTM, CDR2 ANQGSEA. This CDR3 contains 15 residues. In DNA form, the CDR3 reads TGCAGCGTCCCGGACAGCCCCTCTGGGGCCAACGTCCTGACTTTC. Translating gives CSVPDSPSGANVLTF.

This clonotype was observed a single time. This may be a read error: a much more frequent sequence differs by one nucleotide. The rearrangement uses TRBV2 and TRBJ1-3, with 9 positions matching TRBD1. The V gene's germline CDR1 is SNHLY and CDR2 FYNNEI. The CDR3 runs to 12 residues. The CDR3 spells CTRTGAGNTIYF. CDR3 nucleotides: TGTACCAGGACAGGGGCTGGAAACACCATATATTTT. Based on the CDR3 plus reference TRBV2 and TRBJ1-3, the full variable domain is EPEVTQTPSHQVTQMGQEVILRCVPISNHLYFYWYRQILGQKVEFLVSFYNNEISEKSEIFDDQFSVERPDGSNFTLKIRSTKLEDSAMYFCTRTGAGNTIYFGEGSWLTVV.

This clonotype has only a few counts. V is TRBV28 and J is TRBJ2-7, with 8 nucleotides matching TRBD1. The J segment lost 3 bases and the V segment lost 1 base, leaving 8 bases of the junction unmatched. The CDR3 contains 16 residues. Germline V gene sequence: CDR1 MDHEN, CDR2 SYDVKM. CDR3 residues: CASSLYGQGKGYEQYF. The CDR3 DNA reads TGTGCCAGCAGTTTATACGGACAGGGAAAAGGCTACGAGCAGTACTTC. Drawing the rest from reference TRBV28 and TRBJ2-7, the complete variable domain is DVKVTQSSRYLVKRTGEKVFLECVQDMDHENMFWYRQDPGLGLRLIYFSYDVKMKEKGDIPEGYSVSREKKERFSLILESASTNQTSMYLCASSLYGQGKGYEQYFGPGTRLTVT.

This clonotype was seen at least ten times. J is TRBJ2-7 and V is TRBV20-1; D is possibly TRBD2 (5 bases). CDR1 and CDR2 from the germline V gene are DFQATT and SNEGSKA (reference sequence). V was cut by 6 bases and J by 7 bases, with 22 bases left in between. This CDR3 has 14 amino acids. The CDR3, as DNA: TGCAGTGCGCCATCACAAACTTCTACGGGGGAGCAGTACTTC. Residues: CSAPSQTSTGEQYF.

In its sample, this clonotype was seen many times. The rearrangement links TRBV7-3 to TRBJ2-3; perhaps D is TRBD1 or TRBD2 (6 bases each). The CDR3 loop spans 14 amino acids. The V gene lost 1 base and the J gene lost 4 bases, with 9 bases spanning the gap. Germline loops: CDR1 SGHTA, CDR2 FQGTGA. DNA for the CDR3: TGTGCCAGCAGCTTAATGGGGGGCGCAGATACGCAGTATTTT. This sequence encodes CASSLMGGADTQYF.

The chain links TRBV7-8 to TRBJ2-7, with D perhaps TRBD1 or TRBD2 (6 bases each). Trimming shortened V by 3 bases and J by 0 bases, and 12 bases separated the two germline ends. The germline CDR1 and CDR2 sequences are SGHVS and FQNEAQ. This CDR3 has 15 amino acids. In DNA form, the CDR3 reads TGTGCCAGCAGCTTCCGGGGGCAAAGCTCCTACGAGCAGTACTTC. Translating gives CASSFRGQSSYEQYF. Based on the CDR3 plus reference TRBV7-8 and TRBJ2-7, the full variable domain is GAGVSQSPRYKVAKRGQDVALRCDPISGHVSLFWYQQALGQGPEFLTYFQNEAQLDKSGLPSDRFFAERPEGSVSTLKIQRTQQEDSAVYLCASSFRGQSSYEQYFGPGTRLTVT.

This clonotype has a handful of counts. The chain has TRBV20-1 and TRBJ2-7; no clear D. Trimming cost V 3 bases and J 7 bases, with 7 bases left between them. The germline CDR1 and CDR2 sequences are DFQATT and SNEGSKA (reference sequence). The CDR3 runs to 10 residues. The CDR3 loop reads CSARKLEQYF. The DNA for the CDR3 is TGCAGTGCTAGGAAACTAGAGCAGTACTTC.

The CDR3 DNA sequence: TGTGCTAGTGGTTTCGGGACTAGCGGGAGACCGAACACAGATACGCAGTATTTT. The encoded protein is CASGFGTSGRPNTDTQYF. The gene calls are TRBV12-5 and TRBJ2-3; TRBD2 matches 14 bases. Germline-derived CDR1 and CDR2 are LGHNT and FRNRAP. The CDR3 is 18 residues long. V shed 3 bases, J shed 2 bases, and the junction held 7 bases outside the gene matches.

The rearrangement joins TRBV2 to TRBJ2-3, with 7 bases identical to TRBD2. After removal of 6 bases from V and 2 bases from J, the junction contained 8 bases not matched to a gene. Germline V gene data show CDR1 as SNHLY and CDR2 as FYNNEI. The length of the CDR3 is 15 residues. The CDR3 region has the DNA TGTGCCAGCAGAACTAGCGAAGCCTCCACAGATACGCAGTATTTT. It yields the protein CASRTSEASTDTQYF. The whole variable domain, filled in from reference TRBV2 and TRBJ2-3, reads EPEVTQTPSHQVTQMGQEVILRCVPISNHLYFYWYRQILGQKVEFLVSFYNNEISEKSEIFDDQFSVERPDGSNFTLKIRSTKLEDSAMYFCASRTSEASTDTQYFGPGTRLTVL.

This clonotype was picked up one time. The CDR3 nucleotides read TGTGCCAGCAGACTCTATAACAGCAACACCGGGGAGCTGTTTTTT. Protein sequence: CASRLYNSNTGELFF. The rearrangement links TRBV7-9 to TRBJ2-2; no reliable D call. This CDR3 contains 15 residues. CDR1 and CDR2 from the germline V gene are SEHNR and FQNEAQ (reference sequence). V lost 6 bases to trimming and J lost 2 bases, with 13 bases between them.

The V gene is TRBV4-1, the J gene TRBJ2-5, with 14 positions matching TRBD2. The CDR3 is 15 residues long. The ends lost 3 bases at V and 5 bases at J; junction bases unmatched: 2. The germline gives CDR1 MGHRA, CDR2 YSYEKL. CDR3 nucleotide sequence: TGCGCCAGCAGCCATGGGACTAGCGGGAGCGAGACCCAGTACTTC. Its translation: CASSHGTSGSETQYF.

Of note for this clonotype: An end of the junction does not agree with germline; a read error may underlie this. CDR3 nucleotide sequence: TGTGCCAGCAGCTTAGCCGGGGCGGACAGGGTTGACTTT. It yields the protein CASSLAGADRVDF. V and J are TRBV7-2 and TRBJ1-6; 8 nucleotides agree with TRBD1. CDR3 length: 13 amino acids. Per germline, CDR1 SGHTA and CDR2 FQGNSA.

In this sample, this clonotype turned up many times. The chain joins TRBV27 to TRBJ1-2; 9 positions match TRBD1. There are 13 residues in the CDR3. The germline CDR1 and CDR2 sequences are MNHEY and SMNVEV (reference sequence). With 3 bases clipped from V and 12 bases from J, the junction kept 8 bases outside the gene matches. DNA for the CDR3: TGTGCCAGCAGTTTTCGGGCAGGACAGGGGCACACCTTC. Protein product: CASSFRAGQGHTF.

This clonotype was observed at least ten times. CDR3 residues: CSVEGGVSNEKLFF. CDR3 bases: TGCAGCGTTGAAGGGGGGGTCTCCAATGAAAAACTGTTTTTT. V gene TRBV29-1 combines with J gene TRBJ1-4; maybe TRBD1 (5 bases). Germline V lookup: CDR1 SQVTM, CDR2 ANQGSEA. V dropped 1 base and J dropped 5 bases, with 11 bases sitting between them. There are 14 residues in the CDR3.

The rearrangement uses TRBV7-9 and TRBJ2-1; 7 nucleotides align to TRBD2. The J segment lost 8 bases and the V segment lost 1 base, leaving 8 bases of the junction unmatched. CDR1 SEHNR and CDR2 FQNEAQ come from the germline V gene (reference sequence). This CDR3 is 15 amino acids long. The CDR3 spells CASSLGGRAGDEQFF. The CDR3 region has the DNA TGTGCCAGCAGCTTAGGAGGGAGGGCCGGGGATGAGCAGTTCTTC. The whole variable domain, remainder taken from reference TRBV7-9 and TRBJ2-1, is DTGVSQNPRHKITKRGQNVTFRCDPISEHNRLYWYRQTLGQGPEFLTYFQNEAQLEKSRLLSDRFSAERPKGSFSTLEIQRTEQGDSAMYLCASSLGGRAGDEQFFGPGTRLTVL.

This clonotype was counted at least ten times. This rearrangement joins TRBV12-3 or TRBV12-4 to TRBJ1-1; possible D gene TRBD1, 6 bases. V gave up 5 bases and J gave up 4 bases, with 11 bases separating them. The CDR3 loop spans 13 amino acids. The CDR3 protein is CASSTGSSTEAFF. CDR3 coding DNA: TGTGCCAGCAGTACAGGGAGTTCCACTGAAGCTTTCTTT.

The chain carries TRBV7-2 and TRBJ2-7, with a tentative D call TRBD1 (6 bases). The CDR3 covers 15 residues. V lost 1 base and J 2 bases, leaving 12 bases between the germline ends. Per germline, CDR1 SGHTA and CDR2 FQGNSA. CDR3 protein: CASSLGTGITYEQYF. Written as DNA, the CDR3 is TGTGCCAGCAGCTTAGGCACAGGGATTACCTACGAGCAGTACTTC.

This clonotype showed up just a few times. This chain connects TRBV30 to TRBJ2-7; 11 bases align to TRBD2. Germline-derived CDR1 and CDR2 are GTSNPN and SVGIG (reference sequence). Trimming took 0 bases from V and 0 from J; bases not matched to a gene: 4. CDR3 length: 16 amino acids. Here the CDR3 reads CAWSVGLAGLSYEQYF. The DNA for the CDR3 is TGTGCCTGGAGTGTCGGACTAGCGGGCCTCTCCTACGAGCAGTACTTC.

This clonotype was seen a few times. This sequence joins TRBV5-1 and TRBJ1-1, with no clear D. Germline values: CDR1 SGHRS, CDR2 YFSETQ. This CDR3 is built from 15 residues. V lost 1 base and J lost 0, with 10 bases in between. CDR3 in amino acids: CASSLLDPMNTEAFF. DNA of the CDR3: TGCGCCAGCAGCTTGCTAGACCCCATGAACACTGAAGCTTTCTTT.

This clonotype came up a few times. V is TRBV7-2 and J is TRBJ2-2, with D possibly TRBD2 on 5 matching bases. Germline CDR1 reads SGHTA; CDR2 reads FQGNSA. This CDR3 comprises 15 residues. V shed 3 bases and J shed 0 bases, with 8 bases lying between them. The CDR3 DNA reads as TGTGCCAGCAGCTTGGGAGTGACGAACACCGGGGAGCTGTTTTTT. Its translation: CASSLGVTNTGELFF. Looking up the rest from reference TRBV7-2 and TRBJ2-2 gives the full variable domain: GAGVSQSPSNKVTEKGKDVELRCDPISGHTALYWYRQSLGQGLEFLIYFQGNSAPDKSGLPSDRFSAERTGGSVSTLTIQRTQQEDSAVYLCASSLGVTNTGELFFGEGSRLTVL.

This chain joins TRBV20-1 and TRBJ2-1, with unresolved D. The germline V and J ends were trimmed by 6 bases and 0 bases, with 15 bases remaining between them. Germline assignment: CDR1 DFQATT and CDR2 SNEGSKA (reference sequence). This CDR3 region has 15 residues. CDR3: CSAPSRSNSYNEQFF. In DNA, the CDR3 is TGCAGTGCCCCGAGCAGGTCTAACTCCTACAATGAGCAGTTCTTC.

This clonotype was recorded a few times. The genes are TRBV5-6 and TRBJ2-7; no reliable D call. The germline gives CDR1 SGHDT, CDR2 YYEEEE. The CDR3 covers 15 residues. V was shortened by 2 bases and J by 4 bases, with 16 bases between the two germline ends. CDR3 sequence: CASSFDRWMLYEQYF. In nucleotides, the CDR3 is TGTGCCAGCAGCTTCGACCGATGGATGTTATACGAGCAGTACTTC.

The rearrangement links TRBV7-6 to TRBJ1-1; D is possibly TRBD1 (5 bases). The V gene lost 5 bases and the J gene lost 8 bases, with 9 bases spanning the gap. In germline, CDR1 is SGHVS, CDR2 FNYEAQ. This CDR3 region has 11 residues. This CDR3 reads CASSPGREAFF. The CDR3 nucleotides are TGTGCCAGCAGCCCAGGGAGAGAAGCTTTCTTT.

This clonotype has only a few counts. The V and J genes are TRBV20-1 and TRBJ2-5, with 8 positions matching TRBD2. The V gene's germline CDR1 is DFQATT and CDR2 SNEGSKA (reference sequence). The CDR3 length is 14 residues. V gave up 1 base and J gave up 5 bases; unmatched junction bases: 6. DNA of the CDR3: TGCAGTGCTAGAGTAACGGGAGGGTTGGAGACCCAGTACTTC. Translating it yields CSARVTGGLETQYF.

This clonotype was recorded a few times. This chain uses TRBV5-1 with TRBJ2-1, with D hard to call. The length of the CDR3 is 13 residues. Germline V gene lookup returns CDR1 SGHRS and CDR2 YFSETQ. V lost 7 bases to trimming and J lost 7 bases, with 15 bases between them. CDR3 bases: TGCGCCAGCGGCCCCCTGAACCGTAATGAGCAGTTCTTC. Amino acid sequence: CASGPLNRNEQFF.

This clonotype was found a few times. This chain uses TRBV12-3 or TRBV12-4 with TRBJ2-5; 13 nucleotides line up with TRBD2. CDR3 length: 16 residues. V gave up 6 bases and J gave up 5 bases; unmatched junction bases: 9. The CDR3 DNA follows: TGTGCCAGCAGACTAGCGGGAGGGTATAAGGGGGAGACCCAGTACTTC. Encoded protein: CASRLAGGYKGETQYF.

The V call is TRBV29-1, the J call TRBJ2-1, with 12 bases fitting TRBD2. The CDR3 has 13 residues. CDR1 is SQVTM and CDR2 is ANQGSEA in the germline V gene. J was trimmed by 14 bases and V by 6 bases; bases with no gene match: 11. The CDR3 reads CSVPTSGRGGEFF. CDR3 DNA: TGCAGCGTCCCGACTAGCGGGAGAGGAGGGGAGTTCTTC.

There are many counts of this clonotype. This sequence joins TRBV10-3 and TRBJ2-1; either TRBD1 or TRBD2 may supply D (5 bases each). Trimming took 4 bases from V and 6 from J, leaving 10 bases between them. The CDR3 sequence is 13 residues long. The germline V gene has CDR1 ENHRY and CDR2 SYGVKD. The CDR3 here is CAISAGTTNEQFF. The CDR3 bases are TGTGCCATCAGTGCCGGGACCACCAATGAGCAGTTCTTC.

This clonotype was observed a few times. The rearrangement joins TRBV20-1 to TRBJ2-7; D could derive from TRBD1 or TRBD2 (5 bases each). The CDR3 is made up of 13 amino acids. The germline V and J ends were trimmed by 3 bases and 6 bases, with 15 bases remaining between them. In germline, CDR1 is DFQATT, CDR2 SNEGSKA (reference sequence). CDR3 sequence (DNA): TGCAGTGCTAGTTTGCGAGGGGATCGCGAGCAGTACTTC. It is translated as CSASLRGDREQYF.

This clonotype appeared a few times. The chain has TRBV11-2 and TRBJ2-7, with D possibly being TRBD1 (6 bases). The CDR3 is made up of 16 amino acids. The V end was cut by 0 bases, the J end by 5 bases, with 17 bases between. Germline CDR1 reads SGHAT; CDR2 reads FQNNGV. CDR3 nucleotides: TGTGCCAGCAGCTTAGATTCAGGGCAGGGGAGCAACGAGCAGTACTTC. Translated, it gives CASSLDSGQGSNEQYF. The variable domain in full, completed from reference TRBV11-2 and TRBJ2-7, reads EAGVAQSPRYKIIEKRQSVAFWCNPISGHATLYWYQQILGQGPKLLIQFQNNGVVDDSQLPKDRFSAERLKGVDSTLKIQPAKLEDSAVYLCASSLDSGQGSNEQYFGPGTRLTVT.

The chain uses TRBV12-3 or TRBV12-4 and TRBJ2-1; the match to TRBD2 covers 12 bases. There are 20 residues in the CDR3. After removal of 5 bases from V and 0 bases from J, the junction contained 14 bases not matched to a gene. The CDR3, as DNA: TGTGCCAGCAGTCTGACAGGTTGGGGACTAGCGGGTTCCTCCTACAATGAGCAGTTCTTC. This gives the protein CASSLTGWGLAGSSYNEQFF.

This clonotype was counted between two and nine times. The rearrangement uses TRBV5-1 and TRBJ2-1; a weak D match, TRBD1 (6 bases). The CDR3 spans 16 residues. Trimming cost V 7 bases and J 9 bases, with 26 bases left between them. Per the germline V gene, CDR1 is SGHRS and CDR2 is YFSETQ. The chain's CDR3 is CASGNTQGRRLGEQFF. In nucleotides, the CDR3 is TGCGCCAGCGGAAATACACAGGGACGACGCTTAGGTGAGCAGTTCTTC.